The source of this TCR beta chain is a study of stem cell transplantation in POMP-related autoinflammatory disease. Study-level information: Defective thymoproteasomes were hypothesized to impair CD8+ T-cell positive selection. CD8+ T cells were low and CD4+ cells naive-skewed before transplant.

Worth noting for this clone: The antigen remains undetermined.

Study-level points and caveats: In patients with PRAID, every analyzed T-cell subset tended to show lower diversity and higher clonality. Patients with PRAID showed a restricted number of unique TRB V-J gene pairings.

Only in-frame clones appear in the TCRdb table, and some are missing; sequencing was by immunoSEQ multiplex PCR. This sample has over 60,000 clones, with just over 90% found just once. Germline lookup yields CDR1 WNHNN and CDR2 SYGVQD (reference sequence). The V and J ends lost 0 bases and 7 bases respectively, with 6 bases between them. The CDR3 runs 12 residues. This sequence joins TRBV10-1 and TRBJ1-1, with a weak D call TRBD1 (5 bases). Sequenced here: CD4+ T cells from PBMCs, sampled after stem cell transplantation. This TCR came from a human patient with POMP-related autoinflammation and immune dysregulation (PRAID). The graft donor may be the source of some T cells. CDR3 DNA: TGCGCCAGCAGTGAGTCGGGGGGTGAAGCTTTCTTT. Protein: CASSESGGEAFF.